Below are 23 T cell receptor beta chains sequenced from a single sample in a study of response to subunit inactivated influenza vaccine. One entry per CDR3 protein, called by TCRdb with MiXCR from the RT-PCR reads. The sample has a few hundred thousand distinct CDR3 sequences; 21% are singletons. The sample was PBMCs from blood, taken around 22 months after vaccination. These receptors came from a man aged 45-69 years who received an inactivated influenza vaccine.

The CDR3 loop reads CAIRRRPQHF. In DNA, the CDR3 is TGTGCCATCAGGAGGAGGCCCCAGCATTTT. The chain joins TRBV10-3 to TRBJ1-5; D unresolved. This CDR3 contains 10 residues. Germline V lookup: CDR1 ENHRY, CDR2 SYGVKD. V lost 6 bases, J lost 9 bases, and 6 bases lay in between.

The sample holds a few counts of this clonotype. CDR3 DNA: TGCAGCGTTGGTCTGGGTTTAAGAGAGACCCAGTACTTC. It translates to CSVGLGLRETQYF. The chain couples TRBV29-1 to TRBJ2-5, with unresolved D. This CDR3 contains 13 residues. The germline V gene encodes CDR1 SQVTM and CDR2 ANQGSEA. V was pared by 4 bases and J by 4 bases, with 13 bases between.

This clonotype was picked up a small number of times. V usage is TRBV27 and J usage is TRBJ1-5; D uncertain. The germline CDR1 and CDR2 sequences are MNHEY and SMNVEV (reference sequence). Trimming took off 8 bases at V and 0 bases at J, with 14 bases between the two ends. The CDR3 is 15 amino acids. The CDR3 sequence is CASLPGVYSNQPQHF. The CDR3 DNA follows: TGTGCCAGCCTTCCCGGGGTATATAGCAATCAGCCCCAGCATTTT.

The rearrangement links TRBV5-1 to TRBJ2-7, with 8 positions matching TRBD1. The germline CDR1 and CDR2 sequences are SGHRS and YFSETQ. The CDR3 runs to 12 residues. V trimming: 4 bases; J trimming: 4 bases; junction bases outside the gene matches: 1. The CDR3 is CASSDRGYEQYF. Written as DNA, the CDR3 is TGCGCCAGCAGCGACAGGGGTTACGAGCAGTACTTC.

This clonotype showed up just a few times. This rearrangement joins TRBV24-1 to TRBJ2-4; maybe TRBD1 (6 bases). The CDR3 is 17 residues long. Germline V gives CDR1 KGHDR, CDR2 SFDVKD. The ends were cut back, 5 bases at V and 0 bases at J, with 16 bases in the middle. The CDR3 loop reads CATSASWDTVAKNIQYF. The CDR3 bases are TGTGCCACCAGTGCATCGTGGGACACCGTAGCCAAAAACATTCAGTACTTC.

V and J are TRBV12-3 or TRBV12-4 and TRBJ1-6; 9 nucleotides agree with TRBD1. The CDR3 runs to 14 residues. The trim removed 6 bases at V and 9 bases at J, leaving 6 bases unmatched. The chain's CDR3 is CASSDTGGGSPLHF. CDR3 sequence (DNA): TGTGCCAGCAGCGATACAGGGGGCGGTTCACCCCTCCACTTT.

This clonotype occurred a few times. The chain has TRBV27 and TRBJ1-4; TRBD1 matches 9 bases. Germline V gives CDR1 MNHEY, CDR2 SMNVEV (reference sequence). This CDR3 has 16 amino acids. Trimming at V came to 5 bases and at J to 7 bases, leaving 11 bases not matched to a gene. Here the CDR3 DNA reads TGTGCCAGCAGTGCCAATACCGGGACAGGGTTTGAAAAACTGTTTTTT. It yields the protein CASSANTGTGFEKLFF.

This clonotype was counted only a few times. The rearrangement links TRBV5-5 to TRBJ1-3; TRBD1 matches at 9 bases. The germline CDR1 and CDR2 sequences are SGHKS and YYEKEE (reference sequence). With 5 bases clipped from V and 1 base from J, the junction kept 4 bases outside the gene matches. The CDR3 runs 15 residues. In DNA, the CDR3 is TGTGCCAGCAGGTCGGACAGGGGATCTGGAAACACCATATATTTT. Translated, it gives CASRSDRGSGNTIYF.

This chain links TRBV2 with TRBJ2-1, with D perhaps TRBD2 (6 bases). In germline, CDR1 is SNHLY, CDR2 FYNNEI. Trimming shortened V by 6 bases and J by 4 bases, and 16 bases separated the two germline ends. This CDR3 region has 15 residues. The CDR3 bases are TGTGCCAGCAGCGTCTCGACTAGTAATTACAATGAGCAGTTCTTC. Its protein product is CASSVSTSNYNEQFF.

Only a few counts were recorded for this clonotype. The chain employs TRBV18 and TRBJ1-5; D ambiguous. The V and J ends lost 2 bases and 7 bases respectively, with 15 bases between them. Looked up from germline, CDR1 is KGHSH and CDR2 is LQKENI. CDR3 length equals 15 residues. The DNA of the CDR3 is TGTGCCAGCTCACCATCACCGGCGGCTTCGCAGCCCCAGCATTTT. Translated, it gives CASSPSPAASQPQHF.

This clonotype has just a few counts. The CDR3 region is CASSPGSLAKNIQYF. The CDR3 bases are TGTGCCAGCAGCCCCGGGTCCCTGGCCAAAAACATTCAGTACTTC. This chain links TRBV7-2 with TRBJ2-4; unclear D gene. The V end was cut by 5 bases, the J end by 1 base, with 12 bases between. Looked up from germline, CDR1 is SGHTA and CDR2 is FQGNSA. The CDR3 length is 15 residues.

In its sample, this clonotype was seen a few times. The V and J genes are TRBV5-6 and TRBJ2-1, with D perhaps TRBD2 (6 bases). V was shortened by 4 bases and J by 5 bases, with 10 bases between the two germline ends. Germline V gives CDR1 SGHDT, CDR2 YYEEEE. This CDR3 comprises 13 residues. CDR3 in DNA: TGTGCCAGCAGCGGTACTAGCAACAATGAGCAGTTCTTC. It translates to CASSGTSNNEQFF.

The rearrangement uses TRBV27 and TRBJ1-3, with 7 bases aligning to TRBD1. Germline trimming cut 6 bases from V and 2 bases from J; bases unmatched to any gene: 1. The CDR3 runs 13 residues. The V gene's germline CDR1 is MNHEY and CDR2 SMNVEV (reference sequence). This CDR3 is CASRTGAGNTIYF. The CDR3 nucleotides read TGTGCCAGCAGAACAGGGGCTGGAAACACCATATATTTT.

Here the CDR3 DNA reads TGTGCCAGCAGCTCCGGACAGGGGGTGGCTGAAGCTTTCTTT. This gives the protein CASSSGQGVAEAFF. The chain joins TRBV6-2 or TRBV6-3 to TRBJ1-1, with 10 bases fitting TRBD1. CDR3 length equals 14 residues. Per the germline V gene, CDR1 is MNHEY and CDR2 is SVGEGT. The J segment lost 6 bases and the V segment lost 6 bases, leaving 7 bases of the junction unmatched.

This chain uses TRBV15 with TRBJ2-3; 14 bases match TRBD2. The CDR3 extends over 15 amino acids. V lost 0 bases and J lost 9; bases outside the gene matches: 2. Looked up from germline, CDR1 is LNHNV and CDR2 is YYDKDF (reference sequence). CDR3 sequence (DNA): TGTGCCACCAGCAGAGAGACTAGCGGGAGGGAAACGCAGTATTTT. Its translation is CATSRETSGRETQYF.

This chain connects TRBV6-2 or TRBV6-3 to TRBJ2-7; 10 positions agree with TRBD1. V was clipped by 8 bases and J by 5 bases; unmatched bases: 12. This CDR3 is built from 15 residues. Germline V lookup: CDR1 MNHEY, CDR2 SVGEGT. The CDR3 reads CASGSIRDRGNEQYF. For the CDR3, the DNA is TGTGCCAGCGGTAGCATCCGGGACAGGGGCAACGAGCAGTACTTC.

This chain connects TRBV11-2 to TRBJ1-5; possible D gene TRBD1, 5 bases. The V gene's germline CDR1 is SGHAT and CDR2 FQNNGV. Trimming took off 2 bases at V and 0 bases at J, with 17 bases between the two ends. This CDR3 region has 18 residues. CDR3 residues: CASSLNPSAGVSNQPQHF. Here the CDR3 DNA reads TGTGCCAGCAGCTTAAATCCCAGCGCGGGGGTTAGCAATCAGCCCCAGCATTTT.

This clonotype was seen a handful of times. The chain recombines TRBV7-2 with TRBJ1-5; TRBD1 matches at 7 bases. After removal of 5 bases from V and 6 bases from J, the junction contained 4 bases not matched to a gene. Germline-derived CDR1 and CDR2 are SGHTA and FQGNSA. The CDR3 consists of 13 residues. CDR3: CASSVDRAQPQHF. CDR3 in DNA: TGTGCCAGCAGCGTTGACAGGGCTCAGCCCCAGCATTTT.

The chain recombines TRBV10-3 with TRBJ2-3; 7 positions agree with TRBD1. CDR1 ENHRY and CDR2 SYGVKD come from the germline V gene. After removal of 5 bases from V and 4 bases from J, the junction contained 6 bases not matched to a gene. The CDR3 length is 14 residues. The CDR3 loop is CAISTTGDADTQYF. CDR3 DNA sequence: TGTGCCATCAGTACAACAGGGGATGCAGATACGCAGTATTTT.

The chain has TRBV29-1 and TRBJ2-1; 7 nucleotides agree with TRBD1. This CDR3 comprises 15 residues. Germline lookup yields CDR1 SQVTM and CDR2 ANQGSEA. After removal of 6 bases from V and 3 bases from J, the junction contained 11 bases not matched to a gene. CDR3 DNA sequence: TGCAGCGTCCCCCGACAGGGAAGGGGCTACAATGAGCAGTTCTTC. Amino acid sequence: CSVPRQGRGYNEQFF.

This clonotype was observed a few times. This chain links TRBV6-1 with TRBJ1-1; 11 positions agree with TRBD1. The CDR3 is 13 residues long. After removal of 6 bases from V and 11 bases from J, the junction contained 8 bases not matched to a gene. Looked up from germline, CDR1 is MNHNS and CDR2 is SASEGT. The CDR3 here is CASRRTGGWFAFF. CDR3 coding DNA: TGTGCCAGCAGACGGACAGGGGGCTGGTTTGCTTTCTTT.

The chain's CDR3 is CASTLGGTGDGYTF. CDR3 coding DNA: TGTGCCAGCACCTTAGGGGGGACAGGGGATGGCTACACCTTC. The chain links TRBV12-3 or TRBV12-4 to TRBJ1-2, with TRBD1 matching 10 bases. This CDR3 spans 14 amino acids. With 7 bases clipped from V and 6 bases from J, the junction kept 8 bases outside the gene matches.

The chain is built from TRBV24-1 and TRBJ2-2; a weak D match, TRBD1 (6 bases). V was trimmed by 9 bases and J by 0 bases, leaving 16 bases between them. The germline CDR1 and CDR2 sequences are KGHDR and SFDVKD. The CDR3 sequence is 16 residues long. CDR3 amino acids: CATGPGETPNTGELFF. In DNA, the CDR3 is TGTGCCACCGGTCCAGGGGAGACTCCGAACACCGGGGAGCTGTTTTTT.